The 15 T cell receptor beta chains reported below all come from one sample, sequenced in a study of blood T cell repertoires in COVID-19. Clones were read by immunoSEQ multiplex PCR, and TCRdb kept only the in-frame ones, dropping some. The table shows 72,000 or so clones, with 86% occurring only once. The sample was peripheral blood. The receptors come from a woman aged 55-69 years with acute or convalescent COVID-19.

The chain links TRBV6-5 to TRBJ1-6; no clear D. There are 14 residues in the CDR3. Trimming took off 7 bases at V and 7 bases at J, with 14 bases between the two ends. The germline CDR1 and CDR2 sequences are MNHEY and SVGAGI. This CDR3 is CASNGRMTNSPLHF. The DNA for the CDR3 is TGTGCCAGCAACGGGAGAATGACCAATTCACCCCTCCACTTT.

The CDR3 protein is CASSLEPDQETQYF. Written as DNA, the CDR3 is TGTGCCAGCAGCTTGGAACCAGACCAAGAGACCCAGTACTTC. The chain recombines TRBV5-4 with TRBJ2-5; the D is unclear. V lost 0 bases and J lost 0, with 6 bases in between. Germline assignment: CDR1 SGHNT and CDR2 YYREEE (reference sequence). CDR3 length equals 14 residues. The full variable domain, rest sourced from reference TRBV5-4 and TRBJ2-5, is ETGVTQSPTHLIKTRGQQVTLRCSSQSGHNTVSWYQQALGQGPQFIFQYYREEENGRGNFPPRFSGLQFPNYSSELNVNALELDDSALYLCASSLEPDQETQYFGPGTRLLVL.

V and J are TRBV5-1 and TRBJ2-2; 7 positions agree with TRBD2. Losses at the gene ends were 4 bases for V and 6 bases for J; bases not matched to a gene: 3. The CDR3 runs to 13 residues. CDR1 is SGHRS, CDR2 YFSETQ, per germline. This CDR3 is CASSSSGAGELFF. Written as DNA, the CDR3 is TGCGCCAGCAGCAGCAGCGGGGCCGGGGAGCTGTTTTTT.

V is TRBV9 and J is TRBJ2-1; TRBD2 aligns across 8 bases. V trimming: 5 bases; J trimming: 9 bases; junction bases outside the gene matches: 4. CDR3 size: 12 residues. Germline V gene data show CDR1 as SGDLS and CDR2 as YYNGEE. The CDR3 region is CASRSSGGEQFF. CDR3 sequence (DNA): TGTGCCAGCAGATCCAGCGGGGGTGAGCAGTTCTTC. The full variable domain, with the rest looked up from reference TRBV9 and TRBJ2-1, is DSGVTQTPKHLITATGQRVTLRCSPRSGDLSVYWYQQSLDQGLQFLIQYYNGEERAKGNILERFSAQQFPDLHSELNLSSLELGDSALYFCASRSSGGEQFFGPGTRLTVL.

This sequence joins TRBV28 and TRBJ1-4; D call uncertain. With 6 bases removed from V and 7 bases from J, the gap between germline ends came to 27 bases. Germline CDR1 reads MDHEN; CDR2 reads SYDVKM. This CDR3 has 18 amino acids. The CDR3 region is CASRSSRIGPLKGEKLFF. The CDR3 bases are TGTGCCAGCAGGTCCTCGCGGATTGGCCCACTTAAAGGTGAAAAACTGTTTTTT.

This CDR3 is CASRKDRANTDTQYF. The CDR3 DNA reads as TGTGCCAGCAGAAAGGACAGGGCAAACACAGATACGCAGTATTTT. This sequence joins TRBV2 and TRBJ2-3; TRBD1 matches at 8 bases. Germline CDR1 and CDR2: SNHLY and FYNNEI. This CDR3 spans 15 amino acids. V gave up 6 bases and J gave up 2 bases; unmatched junction bases: 7.

The rearrangement joins TRBV2 to TRBJ2-1, with a possible D match to TRBD1 (5 bases). The germline gives CDR1 SNHLY, CDR2 FYNNEI. The CDR3 is 19 residues long. The V gene lost 5 bases and the J gene lost 1 base, with 24 bases spanning the gap. The DNA of the CDR3 is TGTGCCAGCAGTACTCCCCAGGGTAGGTTAGTTGGATCCTACAATGAGCAGTTCTTC. Its translation is CASSTPQGRLVGSYNEQFF.

The rearrangement joins TRBV2 to TRBJ2-1; 7 positions agree with TRBD1. J gave up 4 bases and V 6 bases, and 3 bases lay outside the gene matches. The CDR3 is 13 amino acids. CDR1 and CDR2 (germline): SNHLY, FYNNEI. The CDR3 coding sequence is TGTGCCAGCAGCGGGACAGTTTACAATGAGCAGTTCTTC. Its protein is CASSGTVYNEQFF.

The chain couples TRBV29-1 to TRBJ1-2, with a weak D call TRBD1 (5 bases). Trimming took off 7 bases at V and 6 bases at J, with 18 bases between the two ends. This CDR3 is 13 amino acids long. In germline, CDR1 is SQVTM, CDR2 ANQGSEA. CDR3 nucleotide sequence: TGCAGCGCGGGACCGTCTCTACTCCATGGCTACACCTTC. It encodes CSAGPSLLHGYTF.

This chain joins TRBV7-8 and TRBJ1-6; possibly TRBD1 for D (5 bases). Germline V gene lookup returns CDR1 SGHVS and CDR2 FQNEAQ. The CDR3 extends over 15 amino acids. Trimming took off 2 bases at V and 10 bases at J, with 15 bases between the two ends. CDR3 in amino acids: CASSLQGFLGSPLHF. Here the CDR3 DNA reads TGTGCCAGCAGCTTACAGGGTTTCTTGGGCTCACCCCTCCACTTT.

The genes are TRBV30 and TRBJ2-2; 12 positions match TRBD2. The CDR3 spans 15 residues. Germline V gene lookup returns CDR1 GTSNPN and CDR2 SVGIG (reference sequence). J was trimmed by 5 bases and V by 1 base; bases with no gene match: 2. The chain's CDR3 is CAWSGLAGVTGELFF. The CDR3 DNA reads as TGTGCCTGGAGTGGACTAGCGGGGGTTACCGGGGAGCTGTTTTTT.

The chain employs TRBV10-3 and TRBJ2-2, with a tentative D call TRBD2 (6 bases). The CDR3 loop spans 16 amino acids. Germline V lookup: CDR1 ENHRY, CDR2 SYGVKD. V lost 4 bases, J lost 4 bases, and 16 bases lay in between. The CDR3 is CAISVLLLASTGELFF. CDR3 in DNA: TGTGCCATCAGTGTCTTGTTACTAGCCAGCACCGGGGAGCTGTTTTTT.

This chain joins TRBV9 and TRBJ2-3; 12 bases line up with TRBD2. The CDR3 runs to 17 residues. Germline V CDR1 and CDR2: SGDLS, YYNGEE. V lost 1 base, J lost 0 bases, and 3 bases stayed unmatched. The CDR3 DNA follows: TGTGCCAGCAGCGTAACTAGCGGGGGGACGAGCACAGATACGCAGTATTTT. Translated, it gives CASSVTSGGTSTDTQYF.

CDR3 in amino acids: CASSLRGEAKNIQYF. For the CDR3, the DNA is TGTGCCAGCAGCCTGCGGGGAGAAGCCAAAAACATTCAGTACTTC. The chain combines TRBV3-1 (or the pseudogene TRBV3-2) with TRBJ2-4; tentatively, D is TRBD2 (6 bases). The CDR3 covers 15 residues. The V and J ends lost 4 bases and 0 bases respectively, with 10 bases between them. The germline V gene has CDR1 LGHDT and CDR2 YNNKEL (reference sequence).

This clone was seen once. The genes are TRBV7-6 and TRBJ2-3; 7 bases are shared with TRBD1. The germline V gene encodes CDR1 SGHVS and CDR2 FNYEAQ. V trimming: 4 bases; J trimming: 3 bases; junction bases outside the gene matches: 10. There are 16 residues in the CDR3. CDR3 bases: TGTGCCAGCAGCTCTTATTCAGGGGGTGAAACAGATACGCAGTATTTT. Translated, it gives CASSSYSGGETDTQYF. Complete variable domain (other parts from reference TRBV7-6 and TRBJ2-3): GAGVSQSPRYKVTKRGQDVALRCDPISGHVSLYWYRQALGQGPEFLTYFNYEAQQDKSGLPNDRFSAERPEGSISTLTIQRTEQRDSAMYRCASSSYSGGETDTQYFGPGTRLTVL.